The next 29 T cell receptor beta chains were all read from a single sample in a study of identifying expanded T cells in peripheral blood. The protocol was immunoSEQ multiplex PCR, while the TCRdb copy is restricted to in-frame clones and leaves out a portion. Of fewer than 60,000 clones in the sample, 82% were seen once. Sequenced sample: blood. The receptor source for this set is a person aged 18 to 75 in good health.

This clone was seen a handful of times. Other DNA sequences in this specimen translate into the identical CDR3. This chain uses TRBV29-1 with TRBJ1-2, with a tentative D call TRBD1 (5 bases). CDR1 and CDR2 (germline): SQVTM, ANQGSEA. The V end lost 3 bases, the J end lost 8 bases, and 13 bases lay between the germline ends. The CDR3 has 12 residues. CDR3 protein: CSVDRQGGGYTF. The CDR3 nucleotides read TGCAGCGTTGATCGGCAGGGCGGGGGCTACACCTTC.

This clone is a singleton in its sample. The chain links TRBV19 to TRBJ1-2, with D possibly being TRBD1 (6 bases). This CDR3 is built from 14 residues. Germline-derived CDR1 and CDR2 are LNHDA and SQIVND (reference sequence). V lost 4 bases and J 2 bases, leaving 11 bases between the germline ends. The CDR3 is CASSNRGQNYGYTF. In nucleotides, the CDR3 is TGTGCCAGTAGTAATCGGGGGCAGAACTATGGCTACACCTTC.

This clone was seen once. The CDR3 region is CASISYGGDTEAFF. The CDR3 DNA reads TGTGCCAGCATTAGTTACGGTGGCGACACTGAAGCTTTCTTT. The chain uses TRBV25-1 and TRBJ1-1; D gene unclear. Germline V gene lookup returns CDR1 MGHDK and CDR2 SYGVNS. Between the trimmed V and J ends, which lost 7 bases and 3 bases, there was a span of 15 bases. The CDR3 has 14 residues.

The gene calls are TRBV6-6 and TRBJ2-2; D remains unclear. V lost 5 bases, J lost 5 bases, and 15 bases lay in between. CDR3 size: 15 residues. The germline gives CDR1 MNHNY, CDR2 SVGAGI (reference sequence). The CDR3 loop is CASSPSGRRTGELFF. Written as DNA, the CDR3 is TGTGCCAGCAGTCCTTCTGGGCGCCGGACCGGGGAGCTGTTTTTT.

The chain is built from TRBV2 and TRBJ2-7, with a tentative D call TRBD1 (5 bases). Germline V gene data show CDR1 as SNHLY and CDR2 as FYNNEI. The CDR3 sequence is 16 residues long. V lost 6 bases and J lost 0, with 18 bases in between. The CDR3 is CASRGGHSGRSYEQYF. The CDR3 DNA is TGTGCCAGCAGGGGTGGACACTCAGGACGCTCCTACGAGCAGTACTTC.

V usage is TRBV5-1 and J usage is TRBJ1-3; D possibly corresponds to TRBD1 (6 bases). This CDR3 contains 13 residues. V was cut by 5 bases and J by 4 bases, with 10 bases left in between. Germline V CDR1 and CDR2: SGHRS, YFSETQ. In DNA, the CDR3 is TGCGCCAGCAGTACAGGGTCAGGAAACACCATATATTTT. Translation: CASSTGSGNTIYF. The whole variable domain, remainder taken from reference TRBV5-1 and TRBJ1-3, is KAGVTQTPRYLIKTRGQQVTLSCSPISGHRSVSWYQQTPGQGLQFLFEYFSETQRNKGNFPGRFSGRQFSNSRSEMNVSTLELGDSALYLCASSTGSGNTIYFGEGSWLTVV.

This clone turned up a few times. The chain carries TRBV19 and TRBJ2-2; TRBD2 agrees at 10 bases. CDR1 LNHDA and CDR2 SQIVND come from the germline V gene (reference sequence). There are 19 residues in the CDR3. Trimming removed 11 bases from V and 0 bases from J; junction bases left unmatched: 18. The CDR3: CAPSERGGIHHANTGELFF. The CDR3 DNA follows: TGTGCCCCATCTGAGCGGGGGGGTATACATCACGCGAACACCGGGGAGCTGTTTTTT.

The V gene is TRBV27, the J gene TRBJ1-5; weak D call: TRBD1 (6 bases). There are 13 residues in the CDR3. The germline CDR1 and CDR2 sequences are MNHEY and SMNVEV (reference sequence). The V and J ends lost 4 bases and 3 bases respectively, with 7 bases between them. CDR3 sequence (DNA): TGTGCCAGCAGTTGGGACAACAATCAGCCCCAGCATTTT. Translation gives CASSWDNNQPQHF.

In this sample, this clone turned up once. The V call is TRBV5-6, the J call TRBJ2-7, with D perhaps matching TRBD1 or TRBD2 (5 bases each). The CDR3 consists of 12 residues. Between the trimmed V and J ends, which lost 0 bases and 4 bases, there was a span of 5 bases. Germline V gene data show CDR1 as SGHDT and CDR2 as YYEEEE. CDR3 in DNA: TGTGCCAGCAGCTTGGGGGGGTACGAGCAGTACGTC. This encodes CASSLGGYEQYV.

The chain employs TRBV27 and TRBJ1-5, with D possibly being TRBD1 (5 bases). The V and J ends lost 5 bases and 4 bases respectively, with 9 bases between them. CDR3 length: 13 amino acids. The germline CDR1 and CDR2 sequences are MNHEY and SMNVEV (reference sequence). In DNA form, the CDR3 reads TGTGCCAGCAGTGCAGGGTGGAATCAGCCCCAGCATTTT. Its translation: CASSAGWNQPQHF.

V usage is TRBV28 and J usage is TRBJ1-1; D is uncertain. The CDR3 length is 15 residues. Between the trimmed V and J ends, which lost 4 bases and 1 base, there was a span of 13 bases. CDR1 and CDR2 (germline): MDHEN, SYDVKM. The CDR3 bases are TGTGCCAGCAGTTCTCCCTCCCGAGGGAACACTGAAGCTTTCTTT. This translates into CASSSPSRGNTEAFF.

The V call is TRBV5-1, the J call TRBJ2-3; D is uncertain. Germline lookup yields CDR1 SGHRS and CDR2 YFSETQ. V gave up 0 bases and J gave up 2 bases, with 7 bases separating them. The CDR3 loop spans 14 amino acids. In nucleotides, the CDR3 is TGCGCCAGCAGCTTGGTAGATACCACAGATACGCAGTATTTT. Translated, it gives CASSLVDTTDTQYF.

A word on this clone: This same CDR3 is encoded by further DNA sequences in the sample. J is TRBJ2-1 and V is TRBV6-5, with a weak D call TRBD2 (6 bases). CDR1 and CDR2 (germline): MNHEY, SVGAGI. The CDR3 loop spans 13 amino acids. Trimming pared 5 bases from V and 4 bases from J, leaving 9 bases between. CDR3 in amino acids: CASSRDSYNEQFF. The CDR3 DNA sequence: TGTGCCAGCAGTCGGGACTCATACAATGAGCAGTTCTTC.

This clone was seen just once. This chain joins TRBV7-9 and TRBJ2-5; 7 bases are a match to TRBD2. This CDR3 contains 14 residues. V lost 1 base, J lost 7 bases, and 6 bases stayed unmatched. Germline assignment: CDR1 SEHNR and CDR2 FQNEAQ (reference sequence). In DNA form, the CDR3 reads TGTGCCAGCAGCTTAGATTCGGGAGGAGCGACCCAGTACTTC. Its protein is CASSLDSGGATQYF.

The chain combines TRBV19 with TRBJ2-3; D remains ambiguous. Germline CDR1 reads LNHDA; CDR2 reads SQIVND (reference sequence). Trimming cost V 5 bases and J 0 bases, with 9 bases left between them. The length of the CDR3 is 14 residues. CDR3 DNA: TGTGCCAGTAGTCCTGGACCGAGCACAGATACGCAGTATTTT. It is translated as CASSPGPSTDTQYF.

This clone was seen more than once but under ten times. The J gene is TRBJ2-3, the V gene TRBV7-2; 11 bases map to TRBD2. CDR3 length equals 16 residues. The trim removed 7 bases at V and 0 bases at J, leaving 6 bases unmatched. Germline loops: CDR1 SGHTA, CDR2 FQGNSA. CDR3 amino acids: CASTSRTSGSTDTQYF. For the CDR3, the DNA is TGTGCCAGCACCTCCCGGACTAGCGGGAGCACAGATACGCAGTATTTT. The full variable domain, rest sourced from reference TRBV7-2 and TRBJ2-3, is GAGVSQSPSNKVTEKGKDVELRCDPISGHTALYWYRQSLGQGLEFLIYFQGNSAPDKSGLPSDRFSAERTGGSVSTLTIQRTQQEDSAVYLCASTSRTSGSTDTQYFGPGTRLTVL.

This chain uses TRBV2 with TRBJ1-1; no clear D gene. This CDR3 region has 15 residues. V dropped 3 bases and J dropped 2 bases, with 13 bases sitting between them. Germline V CDR1 and CDR2: SNHLY, FYNNEI. CDR3 DNA: TGTGCCAGCAGTGAGACGGCCACCCTAAACACTGAAGCTTTCTTT. This codes for CASSETATLNTEAFF.

The CDR3 here is CASSSRTSGRADTQYF. CDR3 nucleotides: TGTGCCAGTAGTAGTAGGACTAGCGGGAGGGCAGATACGCAGTATTTT. The rearrangement uses TRBV19 and TRBJ2-3; 15 nucleotides align to TRBD2. Trimming cost V 4 bases and J 4 bases; bases outside gene matches: 3. The germline gives CDR1 LNHDA, CDR2 SQIVND (reference sequence). The length of the CDR3 is 16 residues.

The V and J genes are TRBV4-3 and TRBJ1-2; the match to TRBD1 covers 10 bases. The CDR3 totals 16 residues. Germline-derived CDR1 and CDR2 are LGHNA and YSLEER. Trimming took 5 bases from V and 2 from J; bases not matched to a gene: 8. CDR3 loop: CASSRRQGAGNYGYTF. In DNA, the CDR3 is TGCGCCAGCAGCAGAAGACAGGGGGCGGGCAACTATGGCTACACCTTC.

This clone was found many times. V usage is TRBV6-5 and J usage is TRBJ2-7; D not resolved. Germline loops: CDR1 MNHEY, CDR2 SVGAGI. V shed 2 bases and J shed 2 bases, with 13 bases lying between them. The CDR3 loop spans 15 amino acids. In DNA form, the CDR3 reads TGTGCCAGCAGTTACCGACATCGGGTCACCTACGAGCAGTACGTC. Residues: CASSYRHRVTYEQYV.

The rearrangement links TRBV5-1 to TRBJ1-2, with D unresolved. Trimming left V 4 bases short and J 2 bases short, with 9 bases between. This CDR3 comprises 13 residues. CDR1 is SGHRS and CDR2 is YFSETQ in the germline V gene. The CDR3 protein is CASSQITNYGYTF. CDR3 sequence (DNA): TGCGCCAGCAGCCAAATTACCAACTATGGCTACACCTTC.

This rearrangement joins TRBV10-3 to TRBJ1-6, with 8 bases fitting TRBD1. The length of the CDR3 is 15 residues. The V gene end was trimmed by 6 bases and the J gene end by 7 bases; junction bases not matched to a gene: 8. From germline, CDR1 is ENHRY and CDR2 SYGVKD. The CDR3, as DNA: TGTGCCATCAGCGAAGGATGGACAGGGAATTCACCCCTCCACTTT. It yields the protein CAISEGWTGNSPLHF.

The gene calls are TRBV6-6 and TRBJ1-4, with unresolved D. The CDR3 extends over 15 amino acids. V was cut by 6 bases and J by 0 bases, with 11 bases left in between. Germline V lookup: CDR1 MNHNY, CDR2 SVGAGI (reference sequence). The CDR3 loop reads CASRRLAATNEKLFF. CDR3 DNA: TGTGCCAGCAGACGCCTCGCGGCAACTAATGAAAAACTGTTTTTT.

This clone has only one observation. The V call is TRBV21-1, the J call TRBJ2-6; the D call in the table, TRBD1, was not verified against the DNA. TRBV21-1 constitutes a pseudogene. CDR3 length: 19 residues. The CDR3 protein is CASSNAGTGPLSGANVLTF. The CDR3, as DNA: TGTGCCAGCAGCAACGCCGGGACAGGGCCCCTCTCTGGGGCCAACGTCCTGACTTTC.

The CDR3 DNA reads TGTGCCAGCAGCTTAGGACTACTACATGAGCAGTTCTTC. Amino acid sequence: CASSLGLLHEQFF. The chain carries TRBV5-4 and TRBJ2-1; D perhaps matches TRBD2 (6 bases). The V and J ends lost 2 bases and 8 bases respectively, with 11 bases between them. Germline V lookup: CDR1 SGHNT, CDR2 YYREEE (reference sequence). The CDR3 consists of 13 residues. Based on the CDR3 plus reference TRBV5-4 and TRBJ2-1, the full variable domain is ETGVTQSPTHLIKTRGQQVTLRCSSQSGHNTVSWYQQALGQGPQFIFQYYREEENGRGNFPPRFSGLQFPNYSSELNVNALELDDSALYLCASSLGLLHEQFFGPGTRLTVL.

V usage is TRBV11-3 and J usage is TRBJ2-5, with D possibly TRBD1 on 6 matching bases. Germline lookup yields CDR1 SGHNT and CDR2 YENEEA. CDR3 length equals 15 residues. V was pared by 4 bases and J by 4 bases, with 16 bases between. The DNA for the CDR3 is TGTGCCAGCAGCTCAGACAACAGGGAAGGAGAGACCCAGTACTTC. Its protein product is CASSSDNREGETQYF. The whole variable domain, remainder taken from reference TRBV11-3 and TRBJ2-5, is EAGVVQSPRYKIIEKKQPVAFWCNPISGHNTLYWYLQNLGQGPELLIRYENEEAVDDSQLPKDRFSAERLKGVDSTLKIQPAELGDSAVYLCASSSDNREGETQYFGPGTRLLVL.

This chain uses TRBV27 with TRBJ2-5; D possibly corresponds to TRBD1 (6 bases). This CDR3 has 13 amino acids. Germline CDR1 is MNHEY and CDR2 is SMNVEV (reference sequence). Deletions cut 6 bases from V and 2 bases from J, with 10 bases between. DNA for the CDR3: TGTGCCAGCAGCCGACAGGCGCAAGAGACCCAGTACTTC. Protein sequence: CASSRQAQETQYF.

The chain joins TRBV2 to TRBJ1-2; no clear D gene. The CDR3 has 12 residues. CDR1 and CDR2 (germline): SNHLY, FYNNEI. V lost 3 bases to trimming and J lost 7 bases, with 9 bases between them. In DNA, the CDR3 is TGTGCCAGCAGTGAGTTTGCATCTGGCTACACCTTC. Protein sequence: CASSEFASGYTF.

The J gene is TRBJ2-1, the V gene TRBV14, with D uncertain. Germline V lookup: CDR1 SGHDN, CDR2 FVKESK. V was shortened by 0 bases and J by 15 bases, with 15 bases between the two germline ends. This CDR3 is built from 13 residues. The CDR3 DNA sequence: TGTGCCAGCAGCCAAGAAGAACATCGGCGGATGTTCTTC. Protein sequence: CASSQEEHRRMFF.